The clone carrying this TCR beta chain was seen a few times. What it binds is unknown. Amplification of TCR alpha and beta CDR3 regions from RNA used iRepertoire nested multiplex PCR. For one-step reverse transcription and amplification, roughly 100-400 ng of tissue mRNA or PBMC total RNA was used. TCRdb ran MiXCR on the multiplex PCR reads and lists one entry per CDR3 protein. Among fewer than 110,000 distinct CDR3 sequences listed, around 28% were seen once. This entry comes from a study of glioma-infiltrating T cells. The study's findings and limits: Tissue-blood divergence was below expectation in non-neoplastic patients, above in gliomas.

This CDR3 has 17 residues. V shed 7 bases and J 4 bases; nucleotides not matched to a gene: 18. Germline-derived CDR1 and CDR2 are SGHTA and FQGNSA. The receptor's source is a human donor with low-grade glioma or glioblastoma, undergoing nonglioma brain surgery, or in good health (not recorded which). Sequencing was done on a sample of glioma tissue, nonneoplastic brain tissue, or PBMCs (not recorded which). The gene calls are TRBV7-2 and TRBJ1-1, with 7 bases identical to TRBD1. DNA of the CDR3: TGTGCCAGCAACGCCCGAGAGACAGGGCGGGTGAGCACTGAAGCTTTCTTT. This sequence encodes CASNARETGRVSTEAFF. Using reference TRBV7-2 and TRBJ1-1 for the parts outside the CDR3, the full variable domain is GAGVSQSPSNKVTEKGKDVELRCDPISGHTALYWYRQSLGQGLEFLIYFQGNSAPDKSGLPSDRFSAERTGGSVSTLTIQRTQQEDSAVYLCASNARETGRVSTEAFFGQGTRLTVV.